This entry lists 15 T cell receptor beta chains sequenced from one sample in a study of T cell repertoires in cytomegalovirus infection. TCRdb independently ran MiXCR on the reads; one entry per CDR3 protein. The sample includes approximately 500,000 distinct CDR3 sequences, approximately 15% of them seen just once. Sequencing used CD8+ T cells from PBMCs. These receptor sequences come from a human donor in good health (CMV status not recorded). Some clones in this sample may be carry-over from other donors' samples.

This CDR3 is CASSGTGGGLIDEKLFF. For the CDR3, the DNA is TGTGCCAGCAGTGGGACAGGTGGGGGCCTTATTGATGAAAAACTGTTTTTT. The J gene is TRBJ1-4, the V gene TRBV2; 7 bases map to TRBD1. Germline CDR1 reads SNHLY; CDR2 reads FYNNEI. The CDR3 is made up of 17 amino acids. With 4 bases clipped from V and 6 bases from J, the junction kept 14 bases outside the gene matches.

On this clonotype itself: A clone one base away is much larger, so this may be a read error. The chain employs TRBV7-4 and TRBJ1-1; tentatively, D is TRBD1 (6 bases). The CDR3 is 16 residues long. Germline V gene sequence: CDR1 SGHVT, CDR2 SQSDAQ. The CDR3 DNA follows: TGTGCCAGCGGCTTAGTGGGGCAGGGGAGTAGAACTGAAGCTTTCTTT. This encodes CASGLVGQGSRTEAFF.

For this clonotype: Compared with germline, one end of the junction differs, possibly owing to a read error. The chain employs TRBV5-3 and TRBJ2-3, with D possibly matching TRBD2 (5 bases). TRBV5-3 is identified as an open reading frame with a role that is uncertain. This CDR3 is built from 17 residues. The CDR3 sequence: CASSLRFSETGTDTQYF. CDR3 nucleotide sequence: TGTGCCAGCAGCTTGAGATTTAGCGAAACGGGCACAGATACGCAGTATTTT.

The chain combines TRBV3-1 with TRBJ2-2, with no clear D. This CDR3 is built from 17 residues. Germline lookup yields CDR1 LGHDT and CDR2 YNNKEL (reference sequence). Deletions cut 4 bases from V and 4 bases from J, with 19 bases between. The CDR3 DNA reads as TGTGCCAGCAGCCCTTTCTTAAAGGGCTCATCCACCGGGGAGCTGTTTTTT. The encoded protein is CASSPFLKGSSTGELFF.

Ten or more counts support this clonotype. The chain joins TRBV7-8 to TRBJ1-4, with 10 bases that match TRBD1. The CDR3 extends over 15 amino acids. Trimming removed 2 bases from V and 5 bases from J; junction bases left unmatched: 2. Looked up from germline, CDR1 is SGHVS and CDR2 is FQNEAQ. The CDR3 spells CASSLRTGGNEKLFF. CDR3 coding DNA: TGTGCCAGCAGCTTACGGACAGGGGGGAATGAAAAACTGTTTTTT.

The chain carries TRBV20-1 and TRBJ1-1; 8 bases match TRBD1. Looked up from germline, CDR1 is DFQATT and CDR2 is SNEGSKA (reference sequence). The CDR3 has 16 amino acids. The V and J ends lost 4 bases and 2 bases, in that order; junction bases with no gene match: 12. The CDR3 DNA follows: TGCAGTGCTACACCGATACAGGGGGGAATCAACACTGAAGCTTTCTTT. Protein sequence: CSATPIQGGINTEAFF.

This clonotype was seen repeatedly, ten times or more. This sequence joins TRBV28 and TRBJ2-1; 10 nucleotides match TRBD2. V shed 6 bases, J shed 4 bases, and the junction held 9 bases outside the gene matches. The CDR3 runs 16 residues. In germline, CDR1 is MDHEN, CDR2 SYDVKM. As DNA, the CDR3 is TGTGCCAGCAGCCTGAGGCTAGCGGGGGTTTACAATGAGCAGTTCTTC. It translates to CASSLRLAGVYNEQFF.

In its sample, this clonotype was seen many times. J is TRBJ1-1 and V is TRBV29-1; no firm D call. V lost 1 base, J lost 6 bases, and 9 bases lay in between. Germline lookup yields CDR1 SQVTM and CDR2 ANQGSEA. The CDR3 contains 12 residues. The CDR3 DNA sequence: TGCAGCGTTGAAGTGGGGAGGGCTGAAGCTTTCTTT. Its translation: CSVEVGRAEAFF.

The sample holds many counts of this clonotype. This sequence joins TRBV12-3 or TRBV12-4 and TRBJ2-3; no reliable D call. The length of the CDR3 is 15 residues. Trimming shortened V by 5 bases and J by 2 bases, and 14 bases separated the two germline ends. The CDR3 DNA sequence: TGTGCCAGCAGTCCCTGGGCGGCGAACACAGATACGCAGTATTTT. It specifies CASSPWAANTDTQYF.

This clonotype has only a few counts. This chain connects TRBV24-1 to TRBJ2-1; TRBD1 matches 9 bases. This CDR3 has 16 amino acids. From germline, CDR1 is KGHDR and CDR2 SFDVKD. J lost 9 bases, V lost 3 bases, and 11 bases had no gene match. CDR3 in amino acids: CATSDSLGQGLTEQFF. CDR3 bases: TGTGCCACCAGTGATAGCCTGGGACAGGGCCTCACTGAGCAGTTCTTC.

This clonotype has ten or more counts. The J gene is TRBJ2-5, the V gene TRBV7-8, with D possibly TRBD2 on 6 matching bases. The CDR3 length is 16 residues. Deletions cut 5 bases from V and 5 bases from J, with 21 bases between. Per the germline V gene, CDR1 is SGHVS and CDR2 is FQNEAQ. CDR3 nucleotide sequence: TGTGCCAGCAGCCTGTCCGGGAGAGGGACCTGGGAGACCCAGTACTTC. It is translated as CASSLSGRGTWETQYF.

This clonotype has just a few counts. This chain links TRBV7-9 with TRBJ2-5, with a weak D call TRBD2 (6 bases). This CDR3 comprises 14 residues. V lost 8 bases and J 5 bases, leaving 18 bases between the germline ends. In germline, CDR1 is SEHNR, CDR2 FQNEAQ (reference sequence). CDR3 bases: TGTGCCAGCGCAAAACCGGGGGTAGGGGAGACCCAGTACTTC. As protein: CASAKPGVGETQYF.

This clonotype has a count of ten or more. The chain uses TRBV28 and TRBJ2-1; 12 bases align to TRBD2. In germline, CDR1 is MDHEN, CDR2 SYDVKM. CDR3 size: 17 residues. After removal of 7 bases from V and 3 bases from J, the junction contained 10 bases not matched to a gene. CDR3: CASTTPLAGGFYNEQFF. CDR3 nucleotide sequence: TGTGCCAGCACCACCCCCCTAGCGGGAGGGTTCTACAATGAGCAGTTCTTC. Full variable domain (missing parts from reference TRBV28 and TRBJ2-1): DVKVTQSSRYLVKRTGEKVFLECVQDMDHENMFWYRQDPGLGLRLIYFSYDVKMKEKGDIPEGYSVSREKKERFSLILESASTNQTSMYLCASTTPLAGGFYNEQFFGPGTRLTVL.

This chain links TRBV27 with TRBJ2-7; TRBD1 agrees at 8 bases. J lost 2 bases, V lost 4 bases, and 13 bases had no gene match. This CDR3 spans 17 amino acids. Germline assignment: CDR1 MNHEY and CDR2 SMNVEV (reference sequence). CDR3 DNA: TGTGCCAGCAGTTGGCAAGGCGCGACAGGGGTCCCCTACGAGCAGTACTTC. Translation: CASSWQGATGVPYEQYF.

Only a few counts were recorded for this clonotype. The chain links TRBV12-3 or TRBV12-4 to TRBJ2-5; no clear D gene. The CDR3 loop spans 13 amino acids. Trimming removed 3 bases at V and 3 bases at J, with 8 bases between. CDR3 DNA: TGTGCCAGCAGTTTCCCTTCAAAAGAGACCCAGTACTTC. Its translation is CASSFPSKETQYF.